Reported below is one T cell receptor beta chain. These data originate in a study of shared clonotypes between healthy human individuals. In the study overall: The cohort comprised two women and a few men. Their ages spanned 18 to 49 years.

Only in-frame clones appear in the TCRdb table, and some are missing; sequencing was by immunoSEQ multiplex PCR. Of 1.6 million or so clones detected, roughly 97% appear once; the ten largest clones hold approximately 1%. Germline CDR1 is MNHEY and CDR2 is SMNVEV (reference sequence). This CDR3 is 14 amino acids long. The V end lost 8 bases, the J end lost 2 bases, and 13 bases lay between the germline ends. The chain is built from TRBV27 and TRBJ2-1; possible D gene TRBD1, 6 bases. The source material was naive CD4+ T cells sorted from blood. Subset defined: CD45RA+ positively selected. This TCR came from a man younger than 40 in good health. The CDR3, as DNA: TGTGCCAGCCGTCTCGGGACACCCTACAATGAGCAGTTCTTC. This gives the protein CASRLGTPYNEQFF.